This TCR beta chain is from a study of patients and donors after allogeneic stem cell transplantation (dated by TCRdb to the early 2020s). This clonotype was seen more than once but under ten times. What antigen it recognizes has not been identified. Base qualities are missing; no much larger clone stands one base away. Receptors were amplified or captured by RT-PCR. The sequencer listed for this sample is NextSeq 550. TCRdb trimmed public reads at Q25 via fastp, called clones via MiXCR and kept in-frame beta chains. Identical CDR3 protein sequences are pooled into one entry, listed with their most common genes and DNA. The sample profile shows some 880,000 distinct CDR3 sequences; roughly 18% of them were found once. Of the sample, 6% falls within the top ten clones. V and J are trimmed by 6 bases and 8 bases, and the gene matches miss 9 bases of the junction. From the germline V gene (reference sequence), CDR1 is DFQATT and CDR2 is SNEGSKA. The CDR3 covers 12 residues, taking in both the cysteine and the phenylalanine. Only the CDR3 DNA stays, 36 bases, in frame from base 1.

The receptor's source is a human donor who was either an allogeneic HSCT recipient or a stem cell or donor lymphocyte infusion donor (not recorded which). It is not recorded whose cells these are; they may come from a transplant donor. Sample: blood, either unsorted or a sorted T cell fraction (not recorded which). The chain links TRBV20-1 with TRBJ1-2; 7 bases in between match TRBD1. The DNA is as follows: TGCAGTGCACCGACAGGGCTGTCCGGCTACACCTTC. It specifies CSAPTGLSGYTF.